Reported below is one T cell receptor (beta chain). The antigen remains unidentified. Other DNA sequences in the same sample also yield this CDR3. Profiling relied on immunoSEQ multiplex PCR, and the TCRdb table lists in-frame clones only, not all of them. This table holds 1.5 million to 2.5 million clones, about 95% found once. This CDR3 region has 13 residues. The germline V gene encodes CDR1 SQVTM and CDR2 ANQGSEA. V was clipped by 3 bases and J by 3 bases, with 11 bases between them. The data derive from a study of shared clonotypes between healthy human individuals. Whole-study findings and limits: Investigators expected sequencing depth to affect clonotype sharing among donors. In general, naive subsets displayed greater estimated richness than memory subsets did.

CD45RO-negative CD8 cells positively selected for CCR7 made up the naive population, which excluded terminally differentiated effector memory CD45RA+ cells. The chain combines TRBV29-1 with TRBJ1-2; D perhaps matches TRBD1 (5 bases). The sample was naive CD8+ T cells sorted from blood. This TCR was sampled from a man aged 18 to 30 in good health. CDR3 coding DNA: TGCAGCGTTGACAGGGAGGGTGACTATGGCTACACCTTC. Translating gives CSVDREGDYGYTF.